The 16 T cell receptor beta chains presented below share a single source sample, sequenced in a study of control samples from healthy donors and cancer patients. Here immunoSEQ multiplex PCR was the method, and the copy in TCRdb shows in-frame clones only, minus some. The sample holds around 100,000 clones, about 90% seen once. Sequencing was done on a sample of blood. The origin of the receptors is a woman aged 45 to 65 in good health.

This sequence joins TRBV5-5 and TRBJ2-7, with TRBD2 identical over 10 bases. The CDR3 runs 15 residues. V gave up 5 bases and J gave up 2 bases; unmatched junction bases: 7. The germline V gene encodes CDR1 SGHKS and CDR2 YYEKEE (reference sequence). This CDR3 is CASRSRTSGTYEQYV. In DNA form, the CDR3 reads TGTGCCAGCAGGTCAAGGACTAGCGGAACCTACGAGCAGTACGTC.

The chain combines TRBV12-3 or TRBV12-4 with TRBJ2-3; D unresolved. Trimming left V 4 bases short and J 2 bases short, with 7 bases between. This CDR3 comprises 13 residues. The CDR3 region is CASSSKYTDTQYF. DNA of the CDR3: TGTGCCAGCAGTTCTAAGTACACAGATACGCAGTATTTT.

This clone appeared a single time. The CDR3 spells CASSYTGPGETQYF. The CDR3 region has the DNA TGTGCCAGCAGCTATACAGGGCCGGGAGAGACCCAGTACTTC. V and J are TRBV7-6 and TRBJ2-5; a possible D gene is TRBD1 (6 bases). CDR1 and CDR2 (germline): SGHVS, FNYEAQ. This CDR3 region has 14 residues. Trimming pared 4 bases from V and 4 bases from J, leaving 13 bases between.

This chain links TRBV5-8 with TRBJ2-3; 7 bases agree with TRBD1. Germline CDR1 reads SGHTS; CDR2 reads YDEGEE. This CDR3 spans 15 amino acids. J gave up 1 base and V 4 bases, and 6 bases lay outside the gene matches. The CDR3 is CASSVGDSRTDTQYF. In nucleotides, the CDR3 is TGTGCCAGCAGCGTGGGGGACAGCCGCACAGATACGCAGTATTTT.

The rearrangement links TRBV21-1 to TRBJ1-5; the D segment call TRBD1 is taken from the table without a DNA check. TRBV21-1 is annotated as a pseudogene. The CDR3 extends over 21 amino acids. The CDR3 sequence is CASSKERTGTFRNIRNQPQHF. The DNA of the CDR3 is TGTGCCAGCAGCAAGGAGAGGACAGGGACCTTTCGGAATATACGCAATCAGCCCCAGCATTTT.

The genes are TRBV12-3 or TRBV12-4 and TRBJ1-5, with D hard to call. This CDR3 is 13 amino acids long. Trimming left V 4 bases short and J 0 bases short, with 4 bases between. CDR3 in amino acids: CASSWGSNQPQHF. Here the CDR3 DNA reads TGTGCCAGCAGTTGGGGTAGCAATCAGCCCCAGCATTTT.

This chain joins TRBV10-3 and TRBJ1-3; D ambiguous. Germline CDR1 ENHRY, CDR2 SYGVKD. V lost 0 bases to trimming and J lost 8 bases, with 14 bases between them. The length of the CDR3 is 15 residues. The CDR3 sequence is CAISESTGNVDTIYF. The CDR3 DNA sequence: TGTGCCATCAGTGAGTCGACGGGTAATGTGGACACCATATATTTT.

The chain carries TRBV4-3 and TRBJ1-6; D gene unclear. Trimming cost V 5 bases and J 10 bases, with 15 bases left between them. This CDR3 has 14 residues. Germline V lookup: CDR1 LGHNA, CDR2 YSLEER. This CDR3 is CASSSREGGSPLHF. The CDR3 DNA follows: TGCGCCAGCAGCTCCCGAGAGGGCGGATCACCCCTCCACTTT.

The V call is TRBV19, the J call TRBJ1-1; D uncertain. The V end was cut by 11 bases, the J end by 3 bases, with 16 bases between. Germline V gene data show CDR1 as LNHDA and CDR2 as SQIVND (reference sequence). CDR3 length equals 13 residues. The chain's CDR3 is CAGSPRPYTEAFF. CDR3 coding DNA: TGTGCCGGGAGCCCGCGACCATACACTGAAGCTTTCTTT.

The sample holds one count of this clone. This chain joins TRBV20-1 and TRBJ2-5; 14 positions agree with TRBD2. The V segment lost 3 bases and the J segment 5 bases; nucleotides outside the gene matches: 5. Germline-derived CDR1 and CDR2 are DFQATT and SNEGSKA (reference sequence). The length of the CDR3 is 15 residues. The CDR3 DNA reads TGCAGTGCTAGTAGACTAGCGGGGGGGCACGAGACCCAGTACTTC. This codes for CSASRLAGGHETQYF.

V is TRBV5-4 and J is TRBJ2-1; D uncertain. The V gene's germline CDR1 is SGHNT and CDR2 YYREEE (reference sequence). There are 12 residues in the CDR3. V was shortened by 3 bases and J by 11 bases, with 12 bases between the two germline ends. The CDR3 region is CASSSEWVKQFF. Here the CDR3 DNA reads TGTGCCAGCAGCTCGGAGTGGGTCAAGCAGTTCTTC.

The chain links TRBV9 to TRBJ2-5; D not certain. There are 15 residues in the CDR3. CDR1 is SGDLS, CDR2 YYNGEE, per germline. With 0 bases removed from V and 1 base from J, the gap between germline ends came to 10 bases. The CDR3 DNA reads TGTGCCAGCAGCGTAGATTGGGGAACCCAAGAGACCCAGTACTTC. Protein product: CASSVDWGTQETQYF. The entire variable domain, with the rest obtained from reference TRBV9 and TRBJ2-5, is as follows: DSGVTQTPKHLITATGQRVTLRCSPRSGDLSVYWYQQSLDQGLQFLIQYYNGEERAKGNILERFSAQQFPDLHSELNLSSLELGDSALYFCASSVDWGTQETQYFGPGTRLLVL.

This clone was seen more than once but under ten times. This sequence joins TRBV5-1 and TRBJ1-1, with 7 bases lining up with TRBD1. This CDR3 is built from 13 residues. J was trimmed by 8 bases and V by 6 bases; bases with no gene match: 10. CDR1 is SGHRS, CDR2 YFSETQ, per germline. This CDR3 reads CASKGQAELEAFF. Written as DNA, the CDR3 is TGCGCCAGCAAAGGACAGGCTGAGTTAGAAGCTTTCTTT.

CDR3 nucleotides: TGTGCCAGCAGCTCCCCGGGGAGCTCCCCCCTCTATGGCTACACCTTC. Residues: CASSSPGSSPLYGYTF. The chain combines TRBV7-9 with TRBJ1-2; D is undetermined. Trimming pared 4 bases from V and 4 bases from J, leaving 19 bases between. Germline loops: CDR1 SEHNR, CDR2 FQNEAQ (reference sequence). The CDR3 covers 16 residues.

The CDR3, as DNA: TGCGCCAGCAGCCCGGACGGACAGGGTGGCTACACCTTC. Protein: CASSPDGQGGYTF. The rearrangement joins TRBV5-1 to TRBJ1-2; TRBD1 matches at 8 bases. The junction had 6 bases not matched to a gene; V was cut back by 4 bases and J by 7 bases. There are 13 residues in the CDR3. Per the germline V gene, CDR1 is SGHRS and CDR2 is YFSETQ.

The chain couples TRBV6-5 to TRBJ1-4, with D possibly being TRBD1 (6 bases). This CDR3 is built from 15 residues. Germline lookup yields CDR1 MNHEY and CDR2 SVGAGI. Trimming removed 5 bases from V and 7 bases from J, with 17 bases in between. The DNA of the CDR3 is TGTGCCAGCAGTCTTACGGGGGCGGGTGGTGAAAAACTGTTTTTT. Translated: CASSLTGAGGEKLFF.